The source of this T cell receptor (beta chain) is a study of Ad26.COV2.S vaccination and SARS-CoV-2 variants. Turning to the study itself: Ad26.COV2.S shots went into the muscle once or twice, 56 days apart.

CDR1 is MDHEN and CDR2 is SYDVKM in the germline V gene. V lost 5 bases and J lost 2, with 10 bases in between. This CDR3 has 14 amino acids. Sample treatment: roughly 18 received Ad26.COV2.S at low or high dose, single or two shots; about 5 received placebo; per-sample allocation not given. Collection of the samples took place on day 63 after the first injection of vaccine or placebo. Here immunoSEQ multiplex PCR was the method, and the copy in TCRdb shows in-frame clones only, minus some. Among about 400,000 clones listed, approximately 91% were seen once. The chain combines TRBV28 with TRBJ1-5; a possible D gene is TRBD1 (6 bases). The clonotype was recovered from a person aged 18-65 years who received the Ad26.COV2.S COVID-19 vaccine or a placebo. This sample comprised peripheral blood, obtained in a trial of Ad26.COV2.S vaccine versus placebo. As DNA, the CDR3 is TGTGCCAGCAGTCCGGACAGCGGCAATCAGCCCCAGCATTTT. Its translation is CASSPDSGNQPQHF.